Following are 13 T cell receptor beta chains from one sample sequenced in a study of cytomegalovirus exposure and HLA in healthy donors. The PCR had 60 Vbeta and 13 Jbeta primers. Sequencing was performed with immunoSEQ multiplex PCR; in TCRdb, only in-frame clones are kept and a portion is missing. The sample includes under 150,000 clones, 60% to 85% of them seen just once. Sample: PBMCs. The receptors derive from a man aged 35 to 55 in good health and CMV-seropositive.

This clone was seen a handful of times. This chain uses TRBV5-5 with TRBJ2-7; 10 nucleotides line up with TRBD2. The germline CDR1 and CDR2 sequences are SGHKS and YYEKEE (reference sequence). The CDR3 extends over 18 amino acids. The V and J ends lost 4 bases and 4 bases, in that order; junction bases with no gene match: 17. The CDR3 here is CASSMGVAGGPKTYEQYF. CDR3 DNA sequence: TGTGCCAGCAGCATGGGTGTAGCGGGAGGACCTAAGACATACGAGCAGTACTTC.

This sequence joins TRBV29-1 and TRBJ2-3; D gene uncertain. Germline V gene sequence: CDR1 SQVTM, CDR2 ANQGSEA. V was cut by 4 bases and J by 1 base, with 12 bases left in between. The CDR3 is 14 amino acids. For the CDR3, the DNA is TGCAGCGTTGCAGAGGTGGTAGGCACAGATACGCAGTATTTT. Its translation is CSVAEVVGTDTQYF.

This chain joins TRBV11-1 and TRBJ2-7; D is possibly TRBD1 (6 bases). The germline gives CDR1 SGHAT, CDR2 FQDESV (reference sequence). Trimming removed 1 base at V and 7 bases at J, with 26 bases between. This CDR3 is 18 amino acids long. The CDR3 sequence is CASSLDLTGSPLMQEQYF. CDR3 bases: TGTGCCAGCAGCTTAGACCTAACAGGGTCCCCCCTTATGCAGGAGCAGTACTTC.

The rearrangement joins TRBV5-1 to TRBJ2-7; TRBD2 agrees at 10 bases. Germline CDR1 SGHRS, CDR2 YFSETQ. The CDR3 runs to 15 residues. The trim removed 1 base at V and 1 base at J, leaving 2 bases unmatched. CDR3 loop: CASSLKLAGSYEQYF. As DNA, the CDR3 is TGCGCCAGCAGCTTGAAACTAGCGGGATCCTACGAGCAGTACTTC. Using reference TRBV5-1 and TRBJ2-7 for the parts outside the CDR3, the full variable domain is KAGVTQTPRYLIKTRGQQVTLSCSPISGHRSVSWYQQTPGQGLQFLFEYFSETQRNKGNFPGRFSGRQFSNSRSEMNVSTLELGDSALYLCASSLKLAGSYEQYFGPGTRLTVT.

This chain connects TRBV19 to TRBJ2-3; 12 nucleotides line up with TRBD2. The length of the CDR3 is 17 residues. Per the germline V gene, CDR1 is LNHDA and CDR2 is SQIVND (reference sequence). J was trimmed by 0 bases and V by 5 bases; bases with no gene match: 6. The CDR3: CASSGRTSGTSTDTQYF. Here the CDR3 DNA reads TGTGCCAGTAGTGGCAGGACTAGCGGGACTAGCACAGATACGCAGTATTTT.

The CDR3 reads CASSYDSQETQYF. The CDR3 DNA is TGTGCCAGCAGCTACGACAGCCAAGAGACCCAGTACTTC. The chain carries TRBV7-2 and TRBJ2-5; perhaps TRBD1 as D (5 bases). This CDR3 has 13 amino acids. With 4 bases removed from V and 1 base from J, the gap between germline ends came to 7 bases. CDR1 SGHTA and CDR2 FQGNSA come from the germline V gene.

A single count supports this clone. The chain couples TRBV5-1 to TRBJ1-2, with 9 bases identical to TRBD1. The CDR3 contains 16 residues. The germline V gene has CDR1 SGHRS and CDR2 YFSETQ. V lost 3 bases and J lost 7; bases outside the gene matches: 13. CDR3 DNA: TGCGCCAGCAGCTGGGGACTTACGGGGGACAGGGCTGGCTACACCTTC. It translates to CASSWGLTGDRAGYTF. The variable domain in full, with the rest retrieved from reference TRBV5-1 and TRBJ1-2, is KAGVTQTPRYLIKTRGQQVTLSCSPISGHRSVSWYQQTPGQGLQFLFEYFSETQRNKGNFPGRFSGRQFSNSRSEMNVSTLELGDSALYLCASSWGLTGDRAGYTFGSGTRLTVV.

The chain combines TRBV5-4 with TRBJ2-5, with a tentative D call TRBD2 (7 bases). The germline CDR1 and CDR2 sequences are SGHNT and YYREEE (reference sequence). The ends were cut back, 4 bases at V and 5 bases at J, with 18 bases in the middle. The CDR3 runs to 15 residues. CDR3 sequence reads: CASSLNRGRAETQYF. In nucleotides, the CDR3 is TGTGCCAGCAGCCTTAATAGGGGGAGGGCGGAGACCCAGTACTTC.

The sample holds one count of this clone. This chain links TRBV7-2 with TRBJ2-7, with no clear D. The CDR3 has 15 amino acids. Germline V gene data show CDR1 as SGHTA and CDR2 as FQGNSA. V shed 1 base and J shed 2 bases, with 12 bases lying between them. The CDR3: CASSLDSVRTYEQYF. The CDR3 nucleotides read TGTGCCAGCAGCTTAGATTCGGTGAGAACCTACGAGCAGTACTTC.

The J gene is TRBJ2-5, the V gene TRBV30; 7 positions agree with TRBD2. The CDR3 contains 14 residues. The trim removed 7 bases at V and 7 bases at J, leaving 15 bases unmatched. Germline loops: CDR1 GTSNPN, CDR2 SVGIG (reference sequence). The CDR3 spells CAFDHNTGGGTQYF. Here the CDR3 DNA reads TGTGCCTTCGATCATAACACGGGGGGTGGGACCCAGTACTTC.

The chain uses TRBV11-3 and TRBJ2-1; the match to TRBD2 covers 8 bases. The V gene end was trimmed by 1 base and the J gene end by 7 bases; junction bases not matched to a gene: 6. Germline V gene lookup returns CDR1 SGHNT and CDR2 YENEEA. This CDR3 has 15 amino acids. The CDR3 here is CASSLVPGLGNEQFF. CDR3 coding DNA: TGTGCCAGCAGCTTAGTGCCGGGACTAGGGAATGAGCAGTTCTTC.

In its sample, this clone was seen once. The rearrangement uses TRBV10-1 and TRBJ1-5, with 10 bases fitting TRBD1. Germline loops: CDR1 WNHNN, CDR2 SYGVQD (reference sequence). The CDR3 consists of 18 residues. Germline trimming cut 6 bases from V and 5 bases from J; bases unmatched to any gene: 16. Written as DNA, the CDR3 is TGCGCCAGCAGCCCCTCCCCTGGACAGGGGGTGGCAGATCAGCCCCAGCATTTT. Translating gives CASSPSPGQGVADQPQHF.

The chain has TRBV7-7 and TRBJ2-1; 9 bases agree with TRBD2. V dropped 5 bases and J dropped 7; count of bases not matched to a gene: 24. The CDR3 sequence is 20 residues long. From germline, CDR1 is SSHAT and CDR2 FNYEAQ (reference sequence). The CDR3 reads CASSPSWREGRGLAENEQFF. In DNA form, the CDR3 reads TGTGCCAGCAGCCCATCCTGGCGGGAGGGCCGAGGTTTAGCGGAGAATGAGCAGTTCTTC.